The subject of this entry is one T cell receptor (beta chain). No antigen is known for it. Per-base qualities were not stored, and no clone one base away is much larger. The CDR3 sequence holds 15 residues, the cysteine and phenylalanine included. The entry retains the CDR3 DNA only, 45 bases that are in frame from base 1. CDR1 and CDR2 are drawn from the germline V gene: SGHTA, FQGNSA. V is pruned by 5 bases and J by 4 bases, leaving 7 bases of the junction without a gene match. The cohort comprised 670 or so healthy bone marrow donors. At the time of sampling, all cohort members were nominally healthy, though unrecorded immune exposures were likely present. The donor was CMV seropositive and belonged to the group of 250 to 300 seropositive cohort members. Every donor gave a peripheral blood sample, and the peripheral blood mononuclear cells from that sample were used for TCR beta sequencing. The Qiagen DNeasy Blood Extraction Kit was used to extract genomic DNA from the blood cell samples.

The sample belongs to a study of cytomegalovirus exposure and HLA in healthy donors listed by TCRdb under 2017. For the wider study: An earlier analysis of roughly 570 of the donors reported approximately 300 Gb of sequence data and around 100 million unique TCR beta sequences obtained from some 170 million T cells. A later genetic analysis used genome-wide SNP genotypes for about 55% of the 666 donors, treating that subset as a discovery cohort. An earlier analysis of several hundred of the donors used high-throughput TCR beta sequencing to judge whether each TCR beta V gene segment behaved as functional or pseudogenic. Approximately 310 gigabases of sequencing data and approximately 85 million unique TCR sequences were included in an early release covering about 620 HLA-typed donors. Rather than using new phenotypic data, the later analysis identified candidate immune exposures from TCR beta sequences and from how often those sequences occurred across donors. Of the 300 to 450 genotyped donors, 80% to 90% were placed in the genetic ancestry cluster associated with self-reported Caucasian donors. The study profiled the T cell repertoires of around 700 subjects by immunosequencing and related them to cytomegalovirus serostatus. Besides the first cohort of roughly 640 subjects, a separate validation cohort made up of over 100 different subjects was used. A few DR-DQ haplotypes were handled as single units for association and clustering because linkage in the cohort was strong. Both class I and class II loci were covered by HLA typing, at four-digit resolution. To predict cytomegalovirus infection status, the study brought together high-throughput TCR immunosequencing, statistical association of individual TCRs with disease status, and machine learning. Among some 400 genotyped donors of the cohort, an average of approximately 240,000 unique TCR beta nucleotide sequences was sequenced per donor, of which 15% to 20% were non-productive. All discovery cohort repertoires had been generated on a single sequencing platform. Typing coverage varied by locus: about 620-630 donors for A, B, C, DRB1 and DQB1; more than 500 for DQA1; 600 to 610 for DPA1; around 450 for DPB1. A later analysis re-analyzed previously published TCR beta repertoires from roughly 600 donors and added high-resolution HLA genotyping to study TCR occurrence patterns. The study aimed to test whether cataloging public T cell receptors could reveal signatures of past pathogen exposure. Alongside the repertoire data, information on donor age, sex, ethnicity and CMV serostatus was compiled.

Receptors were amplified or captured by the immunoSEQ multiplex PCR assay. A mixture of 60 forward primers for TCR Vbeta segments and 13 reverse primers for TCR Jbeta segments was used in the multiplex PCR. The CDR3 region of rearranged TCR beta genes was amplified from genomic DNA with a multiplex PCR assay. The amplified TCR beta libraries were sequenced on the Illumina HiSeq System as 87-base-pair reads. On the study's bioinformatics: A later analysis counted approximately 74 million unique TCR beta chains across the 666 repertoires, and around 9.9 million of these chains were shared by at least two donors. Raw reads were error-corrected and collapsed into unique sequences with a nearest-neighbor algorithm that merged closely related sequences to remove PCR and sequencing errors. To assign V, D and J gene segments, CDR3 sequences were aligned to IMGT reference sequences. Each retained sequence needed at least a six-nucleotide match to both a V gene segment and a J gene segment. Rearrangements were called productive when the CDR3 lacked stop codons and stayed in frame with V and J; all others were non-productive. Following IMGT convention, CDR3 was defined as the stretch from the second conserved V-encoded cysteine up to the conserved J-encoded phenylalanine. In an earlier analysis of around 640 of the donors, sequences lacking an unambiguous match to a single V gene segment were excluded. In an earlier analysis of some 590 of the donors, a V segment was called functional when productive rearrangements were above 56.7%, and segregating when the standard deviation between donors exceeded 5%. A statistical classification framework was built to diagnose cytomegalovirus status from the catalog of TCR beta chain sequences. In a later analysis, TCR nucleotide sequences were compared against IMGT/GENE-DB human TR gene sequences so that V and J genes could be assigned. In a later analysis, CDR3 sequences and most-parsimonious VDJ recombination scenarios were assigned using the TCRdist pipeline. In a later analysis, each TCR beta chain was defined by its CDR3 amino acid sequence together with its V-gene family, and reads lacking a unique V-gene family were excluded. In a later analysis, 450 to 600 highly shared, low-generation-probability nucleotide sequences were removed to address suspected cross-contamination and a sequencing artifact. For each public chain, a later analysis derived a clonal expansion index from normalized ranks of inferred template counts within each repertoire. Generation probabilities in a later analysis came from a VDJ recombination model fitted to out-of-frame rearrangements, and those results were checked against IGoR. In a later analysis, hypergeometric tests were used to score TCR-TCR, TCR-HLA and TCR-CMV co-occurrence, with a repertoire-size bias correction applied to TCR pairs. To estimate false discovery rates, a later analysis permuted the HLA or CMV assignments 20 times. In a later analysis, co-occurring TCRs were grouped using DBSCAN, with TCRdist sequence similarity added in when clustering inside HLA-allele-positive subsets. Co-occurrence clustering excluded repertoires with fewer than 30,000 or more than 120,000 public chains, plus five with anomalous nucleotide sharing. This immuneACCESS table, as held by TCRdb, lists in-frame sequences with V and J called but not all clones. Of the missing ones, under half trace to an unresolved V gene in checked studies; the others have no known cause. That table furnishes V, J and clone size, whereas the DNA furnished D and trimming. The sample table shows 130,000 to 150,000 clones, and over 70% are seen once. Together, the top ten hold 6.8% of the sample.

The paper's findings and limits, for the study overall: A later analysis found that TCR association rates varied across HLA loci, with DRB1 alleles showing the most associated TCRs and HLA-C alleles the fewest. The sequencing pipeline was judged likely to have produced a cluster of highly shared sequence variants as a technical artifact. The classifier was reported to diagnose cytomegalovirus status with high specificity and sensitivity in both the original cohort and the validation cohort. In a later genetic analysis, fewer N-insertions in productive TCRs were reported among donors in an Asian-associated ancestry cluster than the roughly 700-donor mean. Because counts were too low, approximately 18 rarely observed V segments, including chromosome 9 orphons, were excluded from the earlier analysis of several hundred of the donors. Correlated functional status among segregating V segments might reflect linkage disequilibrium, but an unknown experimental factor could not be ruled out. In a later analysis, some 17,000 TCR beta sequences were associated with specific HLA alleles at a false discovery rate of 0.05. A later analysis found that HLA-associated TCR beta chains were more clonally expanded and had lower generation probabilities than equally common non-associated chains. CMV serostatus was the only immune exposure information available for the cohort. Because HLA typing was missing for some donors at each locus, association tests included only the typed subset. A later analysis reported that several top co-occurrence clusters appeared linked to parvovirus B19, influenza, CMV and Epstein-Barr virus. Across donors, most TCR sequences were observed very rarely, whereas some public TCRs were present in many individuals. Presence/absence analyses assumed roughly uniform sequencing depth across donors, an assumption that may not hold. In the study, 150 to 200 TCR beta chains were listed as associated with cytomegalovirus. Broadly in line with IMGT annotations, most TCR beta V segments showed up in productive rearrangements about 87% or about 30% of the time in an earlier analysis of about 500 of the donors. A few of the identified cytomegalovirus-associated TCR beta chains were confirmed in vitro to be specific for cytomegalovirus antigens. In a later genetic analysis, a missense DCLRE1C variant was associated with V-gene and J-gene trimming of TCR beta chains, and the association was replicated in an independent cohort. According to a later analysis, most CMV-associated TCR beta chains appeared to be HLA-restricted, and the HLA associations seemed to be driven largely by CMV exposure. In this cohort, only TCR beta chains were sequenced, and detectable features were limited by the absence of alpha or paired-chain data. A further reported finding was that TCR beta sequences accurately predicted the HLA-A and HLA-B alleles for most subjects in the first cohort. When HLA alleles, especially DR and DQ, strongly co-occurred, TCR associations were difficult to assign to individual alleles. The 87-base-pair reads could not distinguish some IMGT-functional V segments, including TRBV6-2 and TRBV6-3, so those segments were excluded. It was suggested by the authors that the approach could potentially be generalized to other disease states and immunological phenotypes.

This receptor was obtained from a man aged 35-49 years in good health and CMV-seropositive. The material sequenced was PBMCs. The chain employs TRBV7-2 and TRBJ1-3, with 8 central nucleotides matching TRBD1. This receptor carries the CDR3 CASSMDRVNGNTIYF. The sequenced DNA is TGTGCCAGCAGCATGGACAGGGTCAACGGAAACACCATATATTTT.